This TCR beta chain derives from a study of breast tumors, draining lymph nodes, adjacent tissues. General observations from the study: The lymph node origin of tumor T cells was framed as consistent with a hypothesis, not demonstrated. Tumors had less TCR diversity than lymph nodes, more than nontumor tissue.

The CDR3 contains 15 residues. The germline V gene encodes CDR1 SGDLS and CDR2 YYNGEE. The J segment lost 6 bases and the V segment lost 0 bases, leaving 3 bases of the junction unmatched. This clonotype was detected many times. Its antigen is still unknown. Breast cancer patients provided tissue from their axillary draining lymph nodes. TCRdb itself ran the multiplex PCR reads through MiXCR, one entry per CDR3 protein. The table records about 89,000 distinct CDR3 sequences, 25% to 35% of them present only once. This sequence originates from a female donor with breast cancer. Some clones in this sample may be carry-over from other donors' samples. The sample comprised axillary lymph node tissue. The chain uses TRBV9 and TRBJ2-1; 10 nucleotides align to TRBD2. DNA of the CDR3: TGTGCCAGCAGCGTAGTAGCGGGAGGAATCAATGAGCAGTTCTTC. This codes for CASSVVAGGINEQFF.